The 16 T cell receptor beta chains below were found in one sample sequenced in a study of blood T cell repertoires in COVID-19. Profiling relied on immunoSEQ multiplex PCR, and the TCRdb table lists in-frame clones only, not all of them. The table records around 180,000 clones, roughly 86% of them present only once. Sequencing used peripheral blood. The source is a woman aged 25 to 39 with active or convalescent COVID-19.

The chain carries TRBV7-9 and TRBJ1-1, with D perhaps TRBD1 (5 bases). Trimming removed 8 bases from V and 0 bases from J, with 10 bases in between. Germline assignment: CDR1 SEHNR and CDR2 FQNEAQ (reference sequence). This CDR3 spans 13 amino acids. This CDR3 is CASLDTLNTEAFF. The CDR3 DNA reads TGTGCCAGCTTGGACACCTTGAACACTGAAGCTTTCTTT.

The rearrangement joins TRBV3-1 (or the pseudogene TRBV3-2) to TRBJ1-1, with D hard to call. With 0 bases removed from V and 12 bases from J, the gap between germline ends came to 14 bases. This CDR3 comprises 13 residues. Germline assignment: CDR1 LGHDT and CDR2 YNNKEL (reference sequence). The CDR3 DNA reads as TGTGCCAGCAGCCAAGATGAAGGGAGGCCCCCTTTCTTT. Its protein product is CASSQDEGRPPFF.

CDR3 sequence (DNA): TGCAGTGCTAGTGACAGGGGCGAAGTTAAGATCAATCAGCCCCAGCATTTT. Translated, it gives CSASDRGEVKINQPQHF. The chain is built from TRBV20-1 and TRBJ1-5, with 8 positions matching TRBD1. The CDR3 runs to 17 residues. Unmatched junction bases numbered 13, after V lost 3 bases and J lost 3 bases. The V gene's germline CDR1 is DFQATT and CDR2 SNEGSKA (reference sequence).

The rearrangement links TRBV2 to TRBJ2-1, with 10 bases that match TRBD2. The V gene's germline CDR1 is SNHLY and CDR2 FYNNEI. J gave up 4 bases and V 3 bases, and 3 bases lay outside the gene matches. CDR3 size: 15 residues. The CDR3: CASSDPSGRYNEQFF. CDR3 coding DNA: TGTGCCAGCAGTGATCCTAGCGGGAGATACAATGAGCAGTTCTTC.

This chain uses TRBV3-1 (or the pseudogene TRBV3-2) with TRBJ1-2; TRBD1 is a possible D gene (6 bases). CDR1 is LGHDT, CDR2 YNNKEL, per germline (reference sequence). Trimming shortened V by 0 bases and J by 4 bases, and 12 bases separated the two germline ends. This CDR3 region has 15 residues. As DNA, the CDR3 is TGTGCCAGCAGCCAAGACTACAGGGTTGCCTATGGCTACACCTTC. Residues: CASSQDYRVAYGYTF.

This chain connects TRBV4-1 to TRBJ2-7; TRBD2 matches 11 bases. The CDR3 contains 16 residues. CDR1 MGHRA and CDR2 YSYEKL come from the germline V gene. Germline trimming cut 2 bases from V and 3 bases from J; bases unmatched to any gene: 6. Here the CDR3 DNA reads TGCGCCAGCAGCCAACCAACTAGCGGGAGTTACTACGAGCAGTACTTC. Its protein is CASSQPTSGSYYEQYF.

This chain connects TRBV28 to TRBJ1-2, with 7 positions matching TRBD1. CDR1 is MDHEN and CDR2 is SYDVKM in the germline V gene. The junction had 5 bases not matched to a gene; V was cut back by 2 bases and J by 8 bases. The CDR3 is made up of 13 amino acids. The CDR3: CASSLLHRGGYTF. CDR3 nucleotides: TGTGCCAGCAGTTTACTCCACAGGGGCGGCTACACCTTC.

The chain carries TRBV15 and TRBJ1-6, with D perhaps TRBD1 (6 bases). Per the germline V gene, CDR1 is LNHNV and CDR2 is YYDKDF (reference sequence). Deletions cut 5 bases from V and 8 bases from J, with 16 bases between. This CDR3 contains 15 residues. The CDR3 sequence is CATSRYRAGDSPLHF. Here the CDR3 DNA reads TGTGCCACCAGCCGCTACAGGGCGGGGGATTCACCCCTCCACTTT.

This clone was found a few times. The CDR3 here is CASSWATGELFF. The CDR3 DNA follows: TGCGCCAGCAGCTGGGCCACCGGGGAGCTGTTTTTT. The chain couples TRBV5-1 to TRBJ2-2; D remains ambiguous. The germline gives CDR1 SGHRS, CDR2 YFSETQ. The CDR3 runs to 12 residues. The ends were cut back, 3 bases at V and 4 bases at J, with 4 bases in the middle.

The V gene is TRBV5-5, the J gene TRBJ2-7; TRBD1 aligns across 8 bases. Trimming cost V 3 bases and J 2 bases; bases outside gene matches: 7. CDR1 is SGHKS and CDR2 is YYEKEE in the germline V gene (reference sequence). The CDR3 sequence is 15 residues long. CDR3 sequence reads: CASSYQSGGPYEQYF. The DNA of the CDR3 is TGTGCCAGCAGCTACCAATCAGGGGGCCCCTACGAGCAGTACTTC.

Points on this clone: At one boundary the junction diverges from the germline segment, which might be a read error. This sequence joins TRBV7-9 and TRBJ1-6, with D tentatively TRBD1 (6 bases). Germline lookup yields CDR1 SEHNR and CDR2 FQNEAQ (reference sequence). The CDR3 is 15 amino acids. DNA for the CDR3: TGTGCCGGCAGCTTAGGGGACAAAAATAATTCACCCCTCCACTTT. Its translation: CAGSLGDKNNSPLHF.

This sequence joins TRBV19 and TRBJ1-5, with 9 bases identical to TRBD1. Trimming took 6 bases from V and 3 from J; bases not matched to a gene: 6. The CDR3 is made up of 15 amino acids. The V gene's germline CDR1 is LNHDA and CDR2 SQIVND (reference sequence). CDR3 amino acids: CASRSGQGNNQPQHF. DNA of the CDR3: TGTGCCAGTAGATCGGGACAGGGCAACAATCAGCCCCAGCATTTT.

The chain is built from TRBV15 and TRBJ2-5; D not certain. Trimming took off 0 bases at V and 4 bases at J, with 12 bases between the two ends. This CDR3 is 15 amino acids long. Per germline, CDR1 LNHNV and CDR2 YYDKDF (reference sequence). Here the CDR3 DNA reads TGTGCCACCAGCAGAGATCGAGTTACGGTAGAGACCCAGTACTTC. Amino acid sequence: CATSRDRVTVETQYF.

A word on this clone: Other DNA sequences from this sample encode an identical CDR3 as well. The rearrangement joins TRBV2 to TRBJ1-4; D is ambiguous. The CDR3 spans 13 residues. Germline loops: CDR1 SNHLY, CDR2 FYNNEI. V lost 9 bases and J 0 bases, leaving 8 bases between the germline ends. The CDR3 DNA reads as TGTGCCAGTAGAACCTCAACTAATGAAAAACTGTTTTTT. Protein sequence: CASRTSTNEKLFF.

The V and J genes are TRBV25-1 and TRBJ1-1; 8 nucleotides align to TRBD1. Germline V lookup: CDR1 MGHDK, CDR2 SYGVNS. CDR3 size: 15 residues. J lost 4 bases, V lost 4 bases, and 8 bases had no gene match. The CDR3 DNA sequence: TGTGCCAGCAGTGTAGGACAGGGTTATACCACTGAAGCTTTCTTT. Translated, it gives CASSVGQGYTTEAFF.

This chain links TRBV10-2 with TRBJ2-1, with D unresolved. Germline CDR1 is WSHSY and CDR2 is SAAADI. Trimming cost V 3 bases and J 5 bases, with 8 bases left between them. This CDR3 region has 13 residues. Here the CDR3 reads CASSENRNNEQFF. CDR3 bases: TGCGCCAGCAGTGAAAACAGAAACAATGAGCAGTTCTTC.